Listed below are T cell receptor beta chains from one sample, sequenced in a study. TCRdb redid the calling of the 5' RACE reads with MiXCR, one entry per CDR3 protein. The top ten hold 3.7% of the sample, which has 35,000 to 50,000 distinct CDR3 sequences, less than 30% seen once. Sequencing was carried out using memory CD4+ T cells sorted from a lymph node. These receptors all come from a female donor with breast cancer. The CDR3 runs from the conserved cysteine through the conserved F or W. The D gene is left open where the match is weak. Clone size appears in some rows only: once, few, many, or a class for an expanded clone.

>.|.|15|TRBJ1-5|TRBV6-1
TGTGCCAGCAGTGAATCCGGGCAGAACAATCAGCCCCAGCATTTT
CASSESGQNNQPQHF
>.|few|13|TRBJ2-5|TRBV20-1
TGCAGTGCCTCGGAGGGCCGGGGAGAGACCCAGTACTTC
CSASEGRGETQYF
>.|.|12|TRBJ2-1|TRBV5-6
TGTGCCAGCAGCTCGGACCGACTCCCGCAGTTCTTC
CASSSDRLPQFF
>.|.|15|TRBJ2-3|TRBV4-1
TGCGCCAGCAGCCAAGAATACCGGGATGGGCATACGCAGTATTTT
CASSQEYRDGHTQYF
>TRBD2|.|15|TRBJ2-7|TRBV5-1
TGCGCCAGCAGCGCTAGCGGGGGAAAGGGAATCGAGCAGTACTTC
CASSASGGKGIEQYF
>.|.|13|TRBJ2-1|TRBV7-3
TGTGCCAGCAGCCAGATCCGTGGGAGGCAACAGTTCTTC
CASSQIRGRQQFF
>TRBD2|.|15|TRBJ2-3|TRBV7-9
TGTGCCAGCAGCTCCACTAGCGGGGGAACAGATACGCAGTATTTT
CASSSTSGGTDTQYF
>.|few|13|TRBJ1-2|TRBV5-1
TGCGCCAGCAGCCCGCATTCCCCCTATGGCTACACCTTC
CASSPHSPYGYTF
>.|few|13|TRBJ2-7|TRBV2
TGTGCCAGCAAACCCGGGGGAAGCTACGAGCAGTACTTC
CASKPGGSYEQYF
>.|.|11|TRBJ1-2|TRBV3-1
TGTGCCAGCAGCCAAGGTTATGGCTACACCTTC
CASSQGYGYTF
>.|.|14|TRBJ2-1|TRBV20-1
TGCAGTGCTCCGACAGGGCGGGGACGCAATGAGCAGTTCTTC
CSAPTGRGRNEQFF
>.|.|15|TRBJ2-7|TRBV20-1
TGCAGTGCTAGACCCTTCCGGGGGAGCTCCTACGAGCAGTACTTC
CSARPFRGSSYEQYF
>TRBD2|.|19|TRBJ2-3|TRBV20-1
TGCAGTGCTGGGAAAGGACTAGCGGGGGGCGAGCTTAAGGTAGATACGCAGTATTTT
CSAGKGLAGGELKVDTQYF
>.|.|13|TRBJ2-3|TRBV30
TGTGCCTGGAGTGTACCGGGGGCAGATACGCAGTATTTT
CAWSVPGADTQYF
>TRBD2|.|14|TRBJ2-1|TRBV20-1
TGCAGTGCTAGGAGGAGCGGGGGCTACAATGAGCAGTTCTTC
CSARRSGGYNEQFF
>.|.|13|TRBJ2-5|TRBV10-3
TGTGCCATCAGTGACGGGCAGCAAGAGACCCAGTACTTC
CAISDGQQETQYF
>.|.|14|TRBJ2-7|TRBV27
TGTGCCAGCAGACCGGGGGCCACCGCCTACGAGCAGTACTTC
CASRPGATAYEQYF